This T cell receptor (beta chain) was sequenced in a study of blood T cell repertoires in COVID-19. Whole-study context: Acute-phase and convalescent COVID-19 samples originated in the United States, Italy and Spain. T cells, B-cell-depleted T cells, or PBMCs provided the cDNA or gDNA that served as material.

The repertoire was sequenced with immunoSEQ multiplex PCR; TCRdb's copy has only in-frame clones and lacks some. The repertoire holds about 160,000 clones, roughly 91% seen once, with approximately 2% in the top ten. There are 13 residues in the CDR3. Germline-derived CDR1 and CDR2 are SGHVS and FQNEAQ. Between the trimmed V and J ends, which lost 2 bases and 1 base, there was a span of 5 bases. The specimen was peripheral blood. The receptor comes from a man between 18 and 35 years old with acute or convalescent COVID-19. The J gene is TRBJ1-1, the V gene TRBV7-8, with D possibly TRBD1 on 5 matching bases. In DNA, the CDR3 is TGTGCCAGCAGCTTACAGGGGAACACTGAAGCTTTCTTT. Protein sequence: CASSLQGNTEAFF.